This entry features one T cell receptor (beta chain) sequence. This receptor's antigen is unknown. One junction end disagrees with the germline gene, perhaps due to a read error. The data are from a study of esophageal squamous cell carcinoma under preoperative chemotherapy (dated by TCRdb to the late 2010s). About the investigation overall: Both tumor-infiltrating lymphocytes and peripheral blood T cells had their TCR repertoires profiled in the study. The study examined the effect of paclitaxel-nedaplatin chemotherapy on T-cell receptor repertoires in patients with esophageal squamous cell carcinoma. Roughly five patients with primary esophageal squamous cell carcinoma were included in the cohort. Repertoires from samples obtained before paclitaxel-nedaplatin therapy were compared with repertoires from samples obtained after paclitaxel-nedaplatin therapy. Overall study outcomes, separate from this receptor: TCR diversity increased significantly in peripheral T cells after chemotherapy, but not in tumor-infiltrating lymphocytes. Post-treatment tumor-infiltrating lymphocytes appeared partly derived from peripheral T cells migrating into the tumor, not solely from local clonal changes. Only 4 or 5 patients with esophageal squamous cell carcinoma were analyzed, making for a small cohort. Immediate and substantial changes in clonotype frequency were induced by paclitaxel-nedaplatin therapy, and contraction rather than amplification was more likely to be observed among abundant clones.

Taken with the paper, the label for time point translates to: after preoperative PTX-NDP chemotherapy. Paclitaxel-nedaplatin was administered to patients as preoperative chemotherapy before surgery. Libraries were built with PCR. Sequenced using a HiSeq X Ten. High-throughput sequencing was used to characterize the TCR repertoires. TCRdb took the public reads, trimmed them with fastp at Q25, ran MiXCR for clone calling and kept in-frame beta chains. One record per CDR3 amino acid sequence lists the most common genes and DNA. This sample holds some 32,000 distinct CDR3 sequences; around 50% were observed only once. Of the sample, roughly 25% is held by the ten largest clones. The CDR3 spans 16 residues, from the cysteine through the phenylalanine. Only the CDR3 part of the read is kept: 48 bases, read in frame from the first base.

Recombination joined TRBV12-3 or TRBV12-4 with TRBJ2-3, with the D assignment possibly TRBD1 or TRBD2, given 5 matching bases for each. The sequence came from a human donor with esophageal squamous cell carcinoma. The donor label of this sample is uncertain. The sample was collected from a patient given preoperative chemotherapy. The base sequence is TGTGCCAGCAGTGGTACGGGGCTGTGGGCGACAGACACGCAGTATTTC. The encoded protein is CASSGTGLWATDTQYF.